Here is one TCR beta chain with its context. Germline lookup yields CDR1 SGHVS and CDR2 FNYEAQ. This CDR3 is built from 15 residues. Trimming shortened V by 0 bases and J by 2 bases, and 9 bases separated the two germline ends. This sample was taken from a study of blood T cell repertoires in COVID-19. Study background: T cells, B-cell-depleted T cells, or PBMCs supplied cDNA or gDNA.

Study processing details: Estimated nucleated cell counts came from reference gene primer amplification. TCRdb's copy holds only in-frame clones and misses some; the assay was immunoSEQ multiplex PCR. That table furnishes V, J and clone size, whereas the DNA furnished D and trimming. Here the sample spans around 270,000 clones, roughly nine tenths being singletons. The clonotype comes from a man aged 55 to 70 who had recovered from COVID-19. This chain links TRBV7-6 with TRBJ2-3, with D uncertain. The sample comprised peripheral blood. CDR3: CASSLAARFTDTQYF. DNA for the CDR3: TGTGCCAGCAGCTTAGCTGCCAGATTCACAGATACGCAGTATTTT.